This record concerns one TCR beta chain sequence. As yet, its antigen is unknown. The data derive from a study of CXCR3-negative and CXCR3-positive naive CD8 T cells. Study as a whole: Each library gave roughly 1.5 +/- 0.3 million of about 150 million TRB reads.

Whole-study findings and limits: Naive CXCR3-negative cells resembled naive CXCR3-positive cells in TRBV-TRBJ usage; memory cells differed. The study found comparably high diversity in both naive subsets and much lower diversity in memory CD8+ cells. CXCR3 expression partially decreased after cryopreservation; most assays used fresh PBMCs.

5' RACE that incorporated UMI labels was used to prepare the TRB cDNA libraries. Each CDR3 protein gets one entry in TCRdb, which reprocessed the 5' RACE reads and gives no DNA. The sample totals about 48,000 distinct CDR3 sequences. CDR1 is SQVTM, CDR2 ANQGSEA, per germline. CDR3 length: 11 residues. The gene calls are TRBV29-1 and TRBJ2-7; TCRdb reports TRBD1, a call that lacks DNA to check it against. This receptor was taken from a human donor in good health. Some clones in this sample may be carry-over from other donors' samples. Sequencing was carried out using memory CD8+ T cells from blood. CDR3 protein: CSARGPYEQYF.